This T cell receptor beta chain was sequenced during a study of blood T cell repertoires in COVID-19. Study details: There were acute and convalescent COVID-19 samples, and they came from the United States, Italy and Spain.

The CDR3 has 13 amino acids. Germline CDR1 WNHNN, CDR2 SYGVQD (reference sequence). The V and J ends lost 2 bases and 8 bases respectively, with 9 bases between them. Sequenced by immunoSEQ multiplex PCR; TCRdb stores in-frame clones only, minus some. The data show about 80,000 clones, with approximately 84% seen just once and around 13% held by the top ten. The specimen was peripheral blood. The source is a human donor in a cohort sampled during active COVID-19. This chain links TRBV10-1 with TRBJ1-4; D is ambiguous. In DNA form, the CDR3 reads TGCGCCAGCAGTGAGACGGTGGGCGAAAAACTGTTTTTT. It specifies CASSETVGEKLFF.